Listed below are T cell receptor beta chains from one sample, sequenced in a study of blood T cells in healthy people across ages. TCRdb re-called the 5' RACE reads with MiXCR, one entry per CDR3 protein. The repertoire holds about 1.1 million distinct CDR3 sequences, with roughly two fifths as singletons. The sequenced sample was blood. The receptors stem from a man younger than 35 in good health. CDR3s leave out the opening cysteine and the closing phenylalanine or tryptophan.

>TRBJ2-5|TRBV4-1
ASSQEGDRRETQY
>TRBJ1-2|TRBV20-1
SALHRTNYGYT
>TRBJ2-1|TRBV7-3
ASSLRRDDNEQF
>TRBJ2-1|TRBV12-5
ASGGGLAPHEQF
>TRBJ1-2|TRBV6-1
ASSLGPDGCT
>TRBJ2-1|TRBV27
ASSLSLLAGGWYNEQF
>TRBJ2-3|TRBV20-1
SASITDTQY
>TRBJ1-4|TRBV4-2
ASSQDRWSNEKLF
>TRBJ2-3|TRBV4-2
ARSQDTGQGSRY
>TRBJ2-1|TRBV4-3
ASSQDAGGINEQF
>TRBJ1-2|TRBV24-1
ATSDDRGANYGYT
>.|TRBV9
ASRGSSDEQY
>TRBJ2-5|TRBV4-1
ASSQDRQGDQETQY
>TRBJ1-1|TRBV7-2
ASIGQGSTEAF
>TRBJ1-5|TRBV13
ASSIPDREKTQH
>TRBJ1-5|TRBV12-3/TRBV12-4
ASSFTGGRAGQPQH
>TRBJ1-2|TRBV6-5
ATSGEGTGYT
>TRBJ2-5|TRBV20-1
SASPPGLLQETQY
>TRBJ1-6|TRBV7-2
ASSFLRGYNSPLH
>TRBJ1-1|TRBV4-3
ASSQEGARQNTEAF
>TRBJ2-5|TRBV20-1
STTHMEQETQY
>TRBJ2-4|TRBV20-1
SARFLAVNEQY
>TRBJ2-4|TRBV5-1
ASSVRGGLKNIQY
>TRBJ2-3|TRBV18
ASSPTQTGWPSTQY
>TRBJ2-3|TRBV7-2
ASGLEGDTQY
>TRBJ2-3|TRBV28
ASSLGTSTDTQY
>TRBJ2-7|TRBV12-3/TRBV12-4
ASTRSYEQY
>TRBJ1-6|TRBV7-3
ASSPAGGGNSPLH
>TRBJ2-3|TRBV20-1
SARALRSTDTQY